This TCR beta chain was captured by sequencing in a study of blood T cell repertoires in COVID-19. TCRdb's table, derived via immunoSEQ multiplex PCR, lists solely in-frame clones and lacks some. The table has about 68,000 clones, approximately 90% seen once. V was cut by 5 bases and J by 3 bases, with 14 bases left in between. CDR3 length: 14 residues. The germline V gene has CDR1 SEHNR and CDR2 FQNEAQ (reference sequence). The rearrangement uses TRBV7-9 and TRBJ2-7; maybe TRBD1 (5 bases). The clonotype was recovered from a young man with acute or convalescent COVID-19. The sequencing input was peripheral blood. CDR3 loop: CASSPTGRSYEQYF. In nucleotides, the CDR3 is TGTGCCAGCAGCCCAACAGGACGGAGCTACGAGCAGTACTTC.